The T cell receptor (beta chain) under discussion was sequenced for a study of shared clonotypes between healthy human individuals. General study results and limits: Roughly 5.3% of naive CD4 clonotypes were common to several donors.

V was trimmed by 8 bases and J by 4 bases, leaving 6 bases between them. The CDR3 totals 11 residues. Germline V gene sequence: CDR1 SNHLY, CDR2 FYNNEI. The assay ran at deep level. Replicate PCRs from sorted subsets contained approximately 190 ng DNA, which is 30,000 to 35,000 T cell genomes. Profiling relied on immunoSEQ multiplex PCR, and the TCRdb table lists in-frame clones only, not all of them. The data hold approximately 350,000 clones, with roughly 96% observed a single time. As regards this clone: Its antigen is as yet unknown.

The sequencing input was memory CD8+ T cells sorted from blood. Subset here: CD45RO+ cells pooled with CCR7-negative TemRA cells. The origin of this receptor is a man younger than 40 in good health. This chain joins TRBV2 and TRBJ2-1, with a weak D call TRBD1 (6 bases). CDR3 amino acids: CASGTYNEQFF. CDR3 DNA: TGTGCCAGCGGGACATACAATGAGCAGTTCTTC.